This is a list of T cell receptor beta chains from one sample in a study of blood T cell repertoires in COVID-19. Assay: immunoSEQ multiplex PCR; the TCRdb copy retains only in-frame clones and omits some. Of about 120,000 clones listed, around 80% are singletons. Sequencing was done on a sample of peripheral blood. Receptors were obtained from a man aged 60 to 75 with active or convalescent COVID-19. Each CDR3 is given without its conserved first and last residue.

v_gene,CDR3aa
TRBV5-6,ASSLEGYAYT
TRBV27,ASSFLAGYEQY
TRBV24-1,ATSDYTGELF
TRBV19,ASSSYRAQGSTGELF
TRBV28,ASSFTGTANTEAF
TRBV5-6,ASSWTGPSYEQY
TRBV25-1,ASSAPQGWGSPLH
TRBV5-1,ASSLTSGSGGEQF
TRBV11-2,ASSLAGPREGAKNIQY
TRBV27,ASRGTGDYGYT
TRBV20-1,SASGGEGYEQY
TRBV27,ASSPTGQGANTGELF
TRBV11-1,ASSFGTERGEKLF
TRBV24-1,ATSDYRDRAY
TRBV5-1,ASSSSTSGGTASYNEQF
TRBV5-1,ASSPTGGGETQY
TRBV6-5,ASNSGRAPGELF
TRBV4-2,ASSQDSTVYGYT
TRBV28,ASRLGLAADEQY
TRBV9,ASGQGPTRGEQY
TRBV7-3,ASSSTFGGQETQY
TRBV28,ASSPPISTHYEQY
TRBV6-2/TRBV6-3,ASSPGGSQETQY
TRBV27,ASSLLGQMNTEAF
TRBV4-1,ASSHAVTYEQY
TRBV11-3,ASSGGPTPYEQY
TRBV11-2,ASSLRDRSLH
TRBV30,AWSVPGGDTEAF
TRBV5-5,ASSSQGGNTEAF
TRBV14,ASSQAAHAGSSYEQY
TRBV6-5,ASNYYKSTDTQY
TRBV12-3/TRBV12-4,ASSPDRGGEQY
TRBV5-8,ASSLFRGQSGANVLT
TRBV7-6,ASSPKQAGLGANVLT
TRBV12-3/TRBV12-4,ASSVRYEQY
TRBV28,ASSLPGITYGYT
TRBV11-2,ASSLILYEQY
TRBV29-1,SVRKAGLDTQY
TRBV11-3,ASAKDSSYVQY
TRBV18,ASSLSGGYT
TRBV15,ATSRGPGGYT
TRBV6-4,ASSPRQF
TRBV10-2,ASSSPSGYTGELF
TRBV27,ASSSQGSPLH
TRBV4-1,ASSQGGAQGAYEQY
TRBV10-3,AITTTDTGELF
TRBV7-9,ASSFDRAPNTEAF
TRBV5-5,ASSLPGHETQY
TRBV11-2,ASTDRGLSYGYT
TRBV3-1/TRBV3-2,ASTTGSGGNTIY
TRBV2,ASKASLAGGETQY
TRBV6-5,ASSSRDRVSPLH
TRBV28,ASRRAGENTEAF